This is a list of T cell receptor beta chains from one sample in a study of cytomegalovirus exposure and HLA in healthy donors. Sequencing was performed with immunoSEQ multiplex PCR; in TCRdb, only in-frame clones are kept and a portion is missing. Here the sample spans approximately 97,000 clones, approximately 80% being singletons. The sequencing input was PBMCs. These TCRs come from a male donor in good health and CMV-seropositive. The CDR3 runs from the conserved cysteine through the conserved F or W. A D gene is named only where the DNA matches it firmly. Expanded clones get a size class; other rows say once, few or many, or leave the size out.

v_call,j_call,clone_size,d_call,cdr3_nt,cdr3_aa
TRBV4-1,TRBJ1-5,few,NA,TGCGCCAGCAGCCCAGTTTTTTCGGACAGCTATAGCAATCAGCCCCAGCATTTT,CASSPVFSDSYSNQPQHF
TRBV6-6,TRBJ2-7,NA,TRBD1,TGTGCCAGCAGCCGATCCGGGACAGGGGTTCACGAGCAGTACTTC,CASSRSGTGVHEQYF
TRBV5-1,TRBJ1-2,NA,NA,TGCGCCAGCAGCTTGGTGACAGGCTCTAACTATGGCTACACCTTC,CASSLVTGSNYGYTF
TRBV7-2,TRBJ2-5,NA,TRBD2,TGTGCCAGCAGCTTAGCCTATGGGGGGGGGACCCAGTACTTC,CASSLAYGGGTQYF
TRBV7-9,TRBJ2-3,NA,NA,TGTGCCAGCAGCCCCAGGGGTAGGATGACAGATACGCAGTATTTT,CASSPRGRMTDTQYF
TRBV7-2,TRBJ1-5,once,NA,TGTGCCAGCAGCGTCATGGCGGATCAGCCCCAGCATTTT,CASSVMADQPQHF
TRBV6-6,TRBJ1-2,NA,NA,TGTGCCAACTCGGGGGGGACGTCGTATGGCTACACCTTC,CANSGGTSYGYTF
TRBV28,TRBJ1-5,NA,NA,TGTGCCAGCAGTTTATCAGGGGCCGAGAATAGCAATCAGCCCCAGCATTTT,CASSLSGAENSNQPQHF
TRBV21-1,TRBJ1-4,few,NA,TGTGCCAGCATACGGGGGGCATGTCTCGGGGGGCCCAGGAATGAAAAACTGTTTTTT,CASIRGACLGGPRNEKLFF
TRBV5-1,TRBJ2-5,NA,TRBD1,TGCGCCAGCAGCTTGGCAGAGGGGGCGGAGACCCAGTACTTC,CASSLAEGAETQYF
TRBV19,TRBJ2-7,NA,TRBD1,TGTGCCAGTAGTGGTAAGGACAGGGCAATCAAGGATTGGGACTACGAGCAGTACTTC,CASSGKDRAIKDWDYEQYF
TRBV14,TRBJ2-3,NA,TRBD2,TGTGCCAGCAGCCAACTGCTAGCGGGAATCATAGATACGCAGTATTTT,CASSQLLAGIIDTQYF
TRBV25-1,TRBJ2-1,NA,NA,TGTGCCAGCAGAAGGGGTGAGTCCTACAATGAGCAGTTCTTC,CASRRGESYNEQFF
TRBV19,TRBJ2-2,medium-sized,NA,TGTGCCAGCACAGGGAACACCGGGGAGCTGTTTTTT,CASTGNTGELFF
TRBV19,TRBJ1-3,NA,NA,TGTGCCAGTAAAGGGGTTTCTAGAAACACCATATATTTT,CASKGVSRNTIYF
TRBV6-5,TRBJ2-5,NA,NA,TGTGCCAGCAGTTACCAAGGGGGAGAGACCCAGTACTTC,CASSYQGGETQYF
TRBV6-1,TRBJ2-1,few,NA,TGTGCCAGCGAGGAGGGCTCCTCCTACAATGAGCAGTTCTTC,CASEEGSSYNEQFF
TRBV21-1,TRBJ2-7,once,NA,TGTGCCAGCAGCAACCGGGACAGGTTAGCCTACGAGCAGTACTTC,CASSNRDRLAYEQYF
TRBV2,TRBJ2-3,NA,NA,TGTGCCAGCAGTGATAGTAGGACACAGTATTTT,CASSDSRTQYF
TRBV5-5,TRBJ2-5,NA,NA,TGTGCCAGCAGCTTATTTATGCACTCCCAAGAGACCCAGTACTTC,CASSLFMHSQETQYF
TRBV7-2,TRBJ2-1,once,TRBD2,TGTGCCAGCAGACAGGGGACTAGCGGGATGCAGCAGTTCTTC,CASRQGTSGMQQFF
TRBV28,TRBJ2-7,NA,NA,TGTGCCAGCATTGACAGCTACGAGCAGTACTTC,CASIDSYEQYF
TRBV6-4,TRBJ2-3,NA,TRBD2,TGTGCCAGCAGTGAGCTAGCGGGAGTTGCTGATACGCAGTATTTT,CASSELAGVADTQYF
TRBV7-2,TRBJ2-7,NA,NA,TGTGCCAGCAGCTTTTCAGCGGGCGGCCCAAGCTCCTACGAGCAGTACTTC,CASSFSAGGPSSYEQYF
TRBV7-2,TRBJ1-2,few,NA,TGTGCCAGCAGCTACCCGACTCATGGCTACACCTTC,CASSYPTHGYTF
TRBV7-9,TRBJ2-7,once,TRBD2,TGTTCCAGCAGCACCCGGACTAGCGGGAGAGTAACCTCCTACGAGCAGTACTTC,CSSSTRTSGRVTSYEQYF
TRBV28,TRBJ1-2,once,NA,TGTGCCAGCAGTTTGCCCGGGACACTTATTAGCTACACCTTC,CASSLPGTLISYTF
TRBV7-9,TRBJ2-7,NA,NA,TGTGCCAGCAGCCACTGGGACTGGCCCTACGAGCAGTACTTC,CASSHWDWPYEQYF
TRBV20-1,TRBJ2-5,NA,NA,TGCAGTGCTAGTGGGGAGGCTAGCAAGTACTTC,CSASGEASKYF
TRBV28,TRBJ1-5,few,NA,TGTGCCAGCAGTTTAGACGGACTTGTGAGGCCCCAGCATTTT,CASSLDGLVRPQHF
TRBV29-1,TRBJ2-7,few,TRBD2,TGCAGCGTGGGATATAATAGCGGGAGCGAGCAGTACTTC,CSVGYNSGSEQYF
TRBV5-1,TRBJ2-7,NA,NA,TGCGCCAGCAGGGCCCCGACCACCGGCCACCCGGGCTACGAGCAGTACTTC,CASRAPTTGHPGYEQYF
TRBV7-9,TRBJ2-1,few,TRBD2,TGTGCCAGCAGCTCCACTAGCGGGAGGGTTTCCTACAATGAGCAGTTCTTC,CASSSTSGRVSYNEQFF
TRBV4-2,TRBJ2-3,NA,TRBD2,TGTGCCAGCAGCCAAGACGGGGACTACCGCACAGATACGCAGTATTTT,CASSQDGDYRTDTQYF
TRBV6-1,TRBJ2-2,NA,TRBD1,TGTGCCAGCAGGGGGACAGGGGGCGGGACCGGGGAGCTGTTTTTT,CASRGTGGGTGELFF
TRBV7-8,TRBJ2-3,NA,TRBD1,TGTGCCAGCAGCCCGACAGGGGTCACAGATACGCAGTATTTT,CASSPTGVTDTQYF
TRBV7-3,TRBJ2-2,few,TRBD2,TGTGCCAGCAGCTTAACGCTCGGGGGGGCTGACACCGGGGAGCTGTTTTTT,CASSLTLGGADTGELFF
TRBV28,TRBJ2-5,NA,TRBD2,TGTGCCAGCCGGACCGGGACTAGAGGTTTGGAGACCCAGTACTTC,CASRTGTRGLETQYF
TRBV4-2,TRBJ2-5,once,NA,TGTGCCAGCAGCCAAGCGACAGTCCAAGAGACCCAGTACTTC,CASSQATVQETQYF
TRBV11-3,TRBJ2-7,NA,TRBD2,TGTGCCAGCAGCAGAGGGGCGGGAGGATCCTACGAGCAGTACTTC,CASSRGAGGSYEQYF
TRBV28,TRBJ2-7,NA,TRBD2,TGTGCCAGCAGTTTTCAGCGGGAGGGCCTCTCCGAGCAGTACTTC,CASSFQREGLSEQYF
TRBV7-2,TRBJ2-7,NA,NA,TGTGCCAGCAGCTTAGGAGGGTCAAGGTCCTACGAGCAGTACTTC,CASSLGGSRSYEQYF
TRBV4-1,TRBJ2-7,many,TRBD2,TGCGCCAGCAGCCAACCCGCTAGCGGGAGAAGGGTGTACGAGCAGTACTTC,CASSQPASGRRVYEQYF
TRBV7-9,TRBJ1-2,NA,NA,TGTGCCAGCAGCTTAAAGGGAGGAGGGGGCTACACCTTC,CASSLKGGGGYTF
TRBV7-2,TRBJ2-3,NA,TRBD2,TGTGCCAGCAGCTTAGTGGGGACTAGCGGATACACAGATACGCAGTATTTT,CASSLVGTSGYTDTQYF
TRBV5-4,TRBJ2-6,NA,NA,TGTGCCAGCAGCAGACAGGCGGAACGCTCTGGGGCCAACGTCCTGACTTTC,CASSRQAERSGANVLTF
TRBV7-2,TRBJ1-2,NA,TRBD1,TGTGCCAGCAGCCCGACAGGGTATGGCTACACCTTC,CASSPTGYGYTF
TRBV28,TRBJ1-2,NA,NA,TGTGCCAGCAGAACCCCTAGGGGTTCTCATCTGGGCTACACCTTC,CASRTPRGSHLGYTF
TRBV5-1,TRBJ2-1,few,TRBD2,TGCGCCAGCAGGGCGGGAGAAAATAATGAGCAGTTCTTC,CASRAGENNEQFF
TRBV5-6,TRBJ2-3,NA,NA,TGTGCCAGCAGCCCATTCCACACAGATACGCAGTATTTT,CASSPFHTDTQYF
TRBV30,TRBJ2-7,NA,TRBD2,TGTGCCTGGGGAGCGGGAGGGCCATCCTACGAGCAGTACTTC,CAWGAGGPSYEQYF
TRBV6-1,TRBJ2-3,NA,NA,TGTGCCAGCAGTATAACTAGCACAGATACGCAGTATTTT,CASSITSTDTQYF
TRBV29-1,TRBJ1-4,NA,TRBD1,TGCAGCGTTGGGACAGGCCCTGAAAAACTGTTTTTT,CSVGTGPEKLFF
TRBV27,TRBJ2-4,once,NA,TGTGCCAGCAACGAAGGAGGGGGGGCTGGCAAAAACATTCAGTACTTC,CASNEGGGAGKNIQYF
TRBV5-1,TRBJ2-1,NA,NA,TGCGCCAGCAGCTTGGTACTAGCTGGGAATGAGCAGTTCTTC,CASSLVLAGNEQFF
TRBV27,TRBJ2-4,NA,NA,TGTGCCAGCAGTTTATCAGGGGGAAACATTCAGTACTTC,CASSLSGGNIQYF
TRBV2,TRBJ2-1,NA,TRBD2,TGTGCCAGCAGTCCCGGGACTAGCGGCTACAATGAGCAGTTCTTC,CASSPGTSGYNEQFF
TRBV19,TRBJ2-6,few,NA,TGTGCCAGTAGTAACTCGGGGGCCAACGTCCTGACTTTC,CASSNSGANVLTF
TRBV28,TRBJ1-5,NA,NA,TGTGCCAGCAGTGCGGGGAGAGGAGTAGACTATTATAGCAATCAGCCCCAGCATTTT,CASSAGRGVDYYSNQPQHF
TRBV2,TRBJ2-1,NA,NA,TGTGCCAGGCAAACAGGTTCCTACAATGAGCAGTTCTTC,CARQTGSYNEQFF